This T cell receptor beta chain stems from a study of OX40 agonist ivuxolimab in advanced cancers. Overall study findings and caveats: Relative to CD4+, CD8+ T cells held more expanded clones on average. Dose levels from 0.1 to 3.0 mg/kg saw CD4+ and CD8+ blood T cells expand clonally by week 6.

Clones were sequenced by immunoSEQ multiplex PCR, and TCRdb holds only the in-frame ones, with some missing. The sample has approximately 87,000 clones; around nine tenths are singletons. Turning to this clone: Its antigen is as yet unknown.

The CDR3 has 15 residues. Trimming took 4 bases from V and 1 from J, leaving 11 bases between them. Germline V gives CDR1 MNHEY, CDR2 SVGAGI. The clonotype comes from an adult with an advanced solid tumor such as melanoma, head and neck, liver or kidney cancer. The V gene is TRBV6-5, the J gene TRBJ1-3; TRBD1 might be the D (6 bases). The sequencing here drew on CD4+ or CD8+ T cells sorted from blood, taken in a trial of the OX40 agonist ivuxolimab. The CDR3 DNA follows: TGTGCCAGCAGTTCGGACAGTTTTTCTGGAAACACCATATATTTT. It specifies CASSSDSFSGNTIYF.